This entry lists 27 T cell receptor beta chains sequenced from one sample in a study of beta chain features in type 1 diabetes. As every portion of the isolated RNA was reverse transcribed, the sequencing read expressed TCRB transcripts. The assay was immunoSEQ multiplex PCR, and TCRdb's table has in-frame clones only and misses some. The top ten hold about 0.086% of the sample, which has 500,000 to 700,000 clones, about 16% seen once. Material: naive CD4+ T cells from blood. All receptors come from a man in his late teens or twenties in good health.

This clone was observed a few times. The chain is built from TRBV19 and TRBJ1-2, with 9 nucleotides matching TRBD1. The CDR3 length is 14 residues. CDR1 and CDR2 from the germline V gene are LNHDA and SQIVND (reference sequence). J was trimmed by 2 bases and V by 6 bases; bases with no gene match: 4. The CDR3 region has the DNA TGTGCCAGTAGCCAGGACAGGGGCAACTATGGCTACACCTTC. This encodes CASSQDRGNYGYTF.

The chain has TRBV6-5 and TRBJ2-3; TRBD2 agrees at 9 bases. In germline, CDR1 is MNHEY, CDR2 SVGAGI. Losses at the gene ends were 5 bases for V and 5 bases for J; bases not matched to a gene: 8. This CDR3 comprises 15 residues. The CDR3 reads CASSGPGLAEDTQYF. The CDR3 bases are TGTGCCAGCAGTGGACCGGGACTAGCAGAAGATACGCAGTATTTT.

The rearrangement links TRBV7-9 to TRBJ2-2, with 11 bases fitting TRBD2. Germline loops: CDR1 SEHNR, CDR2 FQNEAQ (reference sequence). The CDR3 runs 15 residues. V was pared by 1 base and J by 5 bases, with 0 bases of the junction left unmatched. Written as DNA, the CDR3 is TGTGCCAGCAGCTTAGGGACTAGCGGGACCGGGGAGCTGTTTTTT. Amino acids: CASSLGTSGTGELFF. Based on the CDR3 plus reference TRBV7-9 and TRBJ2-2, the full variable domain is DTGVSQNPRHKITKRGQNVTFRCDPISEHNRLYWYRQTLGQGPEFLTYFQNEAQLEKSRLLSDRFSAERPKGSFSTLEIQRTEQGDSAMYLCASSLGTSGTGELFFGEGSRLTVL.

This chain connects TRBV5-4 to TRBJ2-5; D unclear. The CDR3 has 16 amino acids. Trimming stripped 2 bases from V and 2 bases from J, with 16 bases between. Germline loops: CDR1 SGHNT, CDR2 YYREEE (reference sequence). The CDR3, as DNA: TGTGCCAGCAGCTTAATTTCATGGGGTTCTCAAGAGACCCAGTACTTC. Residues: CASSLISWGSQETQYF.

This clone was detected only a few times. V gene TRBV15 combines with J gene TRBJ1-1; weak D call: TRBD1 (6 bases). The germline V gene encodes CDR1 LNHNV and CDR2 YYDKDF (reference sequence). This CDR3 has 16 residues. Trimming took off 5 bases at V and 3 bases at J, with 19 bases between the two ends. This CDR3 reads CATSRRPGAPDTEAFF. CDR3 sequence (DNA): TGTGCCACCAGCCGACGGCCGGGGGCGCCGGACACTGAAGCTTTCTTT.

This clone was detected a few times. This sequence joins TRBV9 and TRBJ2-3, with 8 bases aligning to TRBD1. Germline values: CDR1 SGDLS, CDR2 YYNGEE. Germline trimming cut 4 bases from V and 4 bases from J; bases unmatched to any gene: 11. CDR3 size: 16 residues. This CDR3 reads CASSLRDRGWADTQYF. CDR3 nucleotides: TGTGCCAGCAGCCTTCGCGACAGGGGATGGGCAGATACGCAGTATTTT.

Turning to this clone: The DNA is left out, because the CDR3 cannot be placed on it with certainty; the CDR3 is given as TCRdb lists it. CDR3 loop: CASSRSVGVGTYGYTF. The chain carries TRBV21-1 and TRBJ1-2. TRBV21-1 is deemed a pseudogene. 16 amino acids form the CDR3, both terminal residues included.

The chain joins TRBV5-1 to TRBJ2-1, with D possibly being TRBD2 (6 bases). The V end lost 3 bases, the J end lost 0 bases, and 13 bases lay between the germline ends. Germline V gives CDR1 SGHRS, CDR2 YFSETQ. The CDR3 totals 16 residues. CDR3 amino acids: CASSYAGTSSYNEQFF. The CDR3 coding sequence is TGCGCCAGCAGCTATGCGGGGACGAGCTCCTACAATGAGCAGTTCTTC.

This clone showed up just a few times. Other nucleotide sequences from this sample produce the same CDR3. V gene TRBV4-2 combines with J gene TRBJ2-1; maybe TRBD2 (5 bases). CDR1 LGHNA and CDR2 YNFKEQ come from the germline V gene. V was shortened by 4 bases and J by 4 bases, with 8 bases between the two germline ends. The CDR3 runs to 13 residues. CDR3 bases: TGTGCCAGCAGCCGCGGACTGTACAATGAGCAGTTCTTC. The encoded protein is CASSRGLYNEQFF.

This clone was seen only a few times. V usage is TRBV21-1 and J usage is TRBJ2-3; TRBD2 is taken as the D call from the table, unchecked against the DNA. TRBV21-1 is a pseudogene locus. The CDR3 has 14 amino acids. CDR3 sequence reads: CASSIGGGTDTQYF. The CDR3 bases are TGTGCCAGCAGCATCGGGGGAGGCACAGATACGCAGTATTTT.

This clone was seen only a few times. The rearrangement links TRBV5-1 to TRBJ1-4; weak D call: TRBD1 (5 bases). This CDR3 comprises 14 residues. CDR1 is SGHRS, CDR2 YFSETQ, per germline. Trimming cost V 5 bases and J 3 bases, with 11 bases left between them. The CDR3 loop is CASRSGQPNEKLFF. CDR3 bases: TGCGCCAGCAGATCGGGGCAGCCTAATGAAAAACTGTTTTTT.

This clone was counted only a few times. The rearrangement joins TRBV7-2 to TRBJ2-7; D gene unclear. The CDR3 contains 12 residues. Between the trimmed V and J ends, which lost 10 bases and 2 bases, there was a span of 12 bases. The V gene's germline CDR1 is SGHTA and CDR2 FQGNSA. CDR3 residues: CATAELPYEQYF. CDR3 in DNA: TGTGCCACCGCTGAGCTTCCCTACGAGCAGTACTTC. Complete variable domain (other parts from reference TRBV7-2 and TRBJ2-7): GAGVSQSPSNKVTEKGKDVELRCDPISGHTALYWYRQSLGQGLEFLIYFQGNSAPDKSGLPSDRFSAERTGGSVSTLTIQRTQQEDSAVYLCATAELPYEQYFGPGTRLTVT.

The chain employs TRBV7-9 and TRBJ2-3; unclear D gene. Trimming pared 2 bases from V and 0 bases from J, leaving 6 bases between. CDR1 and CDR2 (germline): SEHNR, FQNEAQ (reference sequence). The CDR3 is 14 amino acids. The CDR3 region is CASSLRPSTDTQYF. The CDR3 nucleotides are TGTGCCAGCAGCTTAAGACCTAGCACAGATACGCAGTATTTT.

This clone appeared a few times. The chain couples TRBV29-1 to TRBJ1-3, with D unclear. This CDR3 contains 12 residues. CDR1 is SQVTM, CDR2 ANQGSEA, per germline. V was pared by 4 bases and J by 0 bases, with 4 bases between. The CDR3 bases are TGCAGCGTTGCGCTCTCTGGAAACACCATATATTTT. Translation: CSVALSGNTIYF.

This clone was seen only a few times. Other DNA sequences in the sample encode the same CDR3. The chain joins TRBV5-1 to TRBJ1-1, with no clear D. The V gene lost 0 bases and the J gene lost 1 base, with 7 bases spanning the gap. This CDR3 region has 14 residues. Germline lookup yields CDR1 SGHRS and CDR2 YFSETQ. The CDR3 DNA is TGCGCCAGCAGCTTGGCCCTTGGGAACACTGAAGCTTTCTTT. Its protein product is CASSLALGNTEAFF.

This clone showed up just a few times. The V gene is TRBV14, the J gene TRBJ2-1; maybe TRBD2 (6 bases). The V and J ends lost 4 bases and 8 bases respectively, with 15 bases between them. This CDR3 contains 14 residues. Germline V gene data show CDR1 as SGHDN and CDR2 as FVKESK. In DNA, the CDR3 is TGTGCCAGCAGCCGACGACGCTGGGGGGATGAGCAGTTCTTC. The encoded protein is CASSRRRWGDEQFF.

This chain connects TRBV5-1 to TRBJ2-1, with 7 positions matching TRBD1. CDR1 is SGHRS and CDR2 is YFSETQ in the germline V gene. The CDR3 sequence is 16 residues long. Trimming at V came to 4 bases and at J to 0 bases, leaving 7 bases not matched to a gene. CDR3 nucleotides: TGCGCCAGCAGCCTGGGGCCAGGGGGCTCCTACAATGAGCAGTTCTTC. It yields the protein CASSLGPGGSYNEQFF.

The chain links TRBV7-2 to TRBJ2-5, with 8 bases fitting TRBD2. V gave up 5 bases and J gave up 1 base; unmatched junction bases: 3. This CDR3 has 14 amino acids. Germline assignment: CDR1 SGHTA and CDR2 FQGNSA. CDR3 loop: CASSRGTSQETQYF. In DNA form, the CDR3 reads TGTGCCAGCAGCCGCGGGACTAGCCAAGAGACCCAGTACTTC. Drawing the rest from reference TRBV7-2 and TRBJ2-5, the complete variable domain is GAGVSQSPSNKVTEKGKDVELRCDPISGHTALYWYRQSLGQGLEFLIYFQGNSAPDKSGLPSDRFSAERTGGSVSTLTIQRTQQEDSAVYLCASSRGTSQETQYFGPGTRLLVL.

DNA for the CDR3: TGTGCCATCACCCCGACAGAAAACAATTCACCCCTCCACTTT. Its protein is CAITPTENNSPLHF. The chain combines TRBV10-3 with TRBJ1-6; D might be TRBD1 (5 bases). Germline loops: CDR1 ENHRY, CDR2 SYGVKD. The V and J ends lost 7 bases and 7 bases respectively, with 14 bases between them. The CDR3 covers 14 residues.

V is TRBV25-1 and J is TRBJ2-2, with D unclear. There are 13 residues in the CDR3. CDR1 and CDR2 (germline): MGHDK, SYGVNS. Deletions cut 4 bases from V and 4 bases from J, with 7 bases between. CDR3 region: CASSARLTGELFF. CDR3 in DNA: TGTGCCAGCAGTGCAAGACTCACCGGGGAGCTGTTTTTT.

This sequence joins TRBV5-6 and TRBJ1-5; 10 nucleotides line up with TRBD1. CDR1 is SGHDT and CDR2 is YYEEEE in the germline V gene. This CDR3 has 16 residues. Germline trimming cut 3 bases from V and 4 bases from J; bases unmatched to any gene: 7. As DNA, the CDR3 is TGTGCCAGCAGCTCGAGGACAGGGGGGACTAATCAGCCCCAGCATTTT. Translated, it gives CASSSRTGGTNQPQHF.

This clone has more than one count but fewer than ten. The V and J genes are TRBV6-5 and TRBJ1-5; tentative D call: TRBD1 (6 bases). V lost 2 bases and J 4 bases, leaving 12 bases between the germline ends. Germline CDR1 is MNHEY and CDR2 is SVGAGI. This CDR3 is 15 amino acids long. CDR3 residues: CASSYGGGQNQPQHF. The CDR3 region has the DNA TGTGCCAGCAGTTACGGGGGGGGACAAAATCAGCCCCAGCATTTT.

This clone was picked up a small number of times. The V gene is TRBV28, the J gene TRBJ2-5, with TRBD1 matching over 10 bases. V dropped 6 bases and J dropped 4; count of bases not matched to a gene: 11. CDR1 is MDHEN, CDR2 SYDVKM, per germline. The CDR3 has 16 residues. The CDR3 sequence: CASSPHDRGRRETQYF. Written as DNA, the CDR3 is TGTGCCAGCAGCCCCCATGACAGGGGGCGCCGAGAGACCCAGTACTTC.

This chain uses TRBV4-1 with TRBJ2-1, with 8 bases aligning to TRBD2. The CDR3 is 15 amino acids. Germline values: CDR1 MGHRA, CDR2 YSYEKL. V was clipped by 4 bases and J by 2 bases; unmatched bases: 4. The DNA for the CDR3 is TGCGCCAGCAGCCGCATTAGCGGGGCCTACAATGAGCAGTTCTTC. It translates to CASSRISGAYNEQFF.

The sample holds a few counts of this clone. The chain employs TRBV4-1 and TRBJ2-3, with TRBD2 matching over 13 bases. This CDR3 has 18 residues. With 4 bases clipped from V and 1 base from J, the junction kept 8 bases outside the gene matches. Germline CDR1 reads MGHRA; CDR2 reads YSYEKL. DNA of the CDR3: TGCGCCAGCAGCCGATCCACTAGCGGGAGGGCCGGCACAGATACGCAGTATTTT. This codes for CASSRSTSGRAGTDTQYF.

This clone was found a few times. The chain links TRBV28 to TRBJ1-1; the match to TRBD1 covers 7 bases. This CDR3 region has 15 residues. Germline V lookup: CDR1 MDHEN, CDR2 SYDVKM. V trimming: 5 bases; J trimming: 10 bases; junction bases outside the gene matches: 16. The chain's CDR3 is CASSPLDRRLGGAFF. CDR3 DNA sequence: TGTGCCAGCAGTCCCCTGGACAGGCGGCTCGGGGGAGCTTTCTTT.

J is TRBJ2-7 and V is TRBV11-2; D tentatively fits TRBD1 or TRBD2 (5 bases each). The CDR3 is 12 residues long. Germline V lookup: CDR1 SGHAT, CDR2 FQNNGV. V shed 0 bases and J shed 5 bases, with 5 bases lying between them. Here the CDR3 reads CASSLEGDEQYF. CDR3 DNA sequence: TGTGCCAGCAGCTTAGAGGGGGACGAGCAGTACTTC.